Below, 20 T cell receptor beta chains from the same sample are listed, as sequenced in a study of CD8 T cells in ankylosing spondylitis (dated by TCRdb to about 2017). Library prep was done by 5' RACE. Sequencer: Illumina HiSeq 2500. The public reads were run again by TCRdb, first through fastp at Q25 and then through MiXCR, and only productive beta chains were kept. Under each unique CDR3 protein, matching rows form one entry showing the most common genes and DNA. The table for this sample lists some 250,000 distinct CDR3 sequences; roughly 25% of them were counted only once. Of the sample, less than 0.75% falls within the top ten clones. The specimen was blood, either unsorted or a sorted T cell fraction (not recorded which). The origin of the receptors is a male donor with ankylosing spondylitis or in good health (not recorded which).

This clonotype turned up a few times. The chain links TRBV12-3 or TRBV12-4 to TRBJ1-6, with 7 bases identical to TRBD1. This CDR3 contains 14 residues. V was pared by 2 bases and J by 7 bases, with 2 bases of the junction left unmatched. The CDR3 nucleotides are TGTGCCAGCAGTTTACAGGGGGGAAATTCACCCCTCCACTTT. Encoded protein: CASSLQGGNSPLHF.

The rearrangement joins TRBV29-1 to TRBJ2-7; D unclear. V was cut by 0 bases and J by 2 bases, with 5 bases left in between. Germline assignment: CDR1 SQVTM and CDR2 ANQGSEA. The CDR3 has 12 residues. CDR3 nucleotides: TGCAGCGTTGAAGACTCGACCTACGAGCAGTACTTC. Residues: CSVEDSTYEQYF.

CDR3 amino acids: CASSSTGTDLLYF. The CDR3 coding sequence is TGTGCCAGCAGCAGTACCGGGACTGACCTTTTGTATTTT. This chain links TRBV7-3 with TRBJ2-3; possibly TRBD2 for D (6 bases). The V gene's germline CDR1 is SGHTA and CDR2 FQGTGA. V lost 5 bases, J lost 14 bases, and 20 bases lay in between. The length of the CDR3 is 13 residues. The full variable domain, in which reference TRBV7-3 and TRBJ2-3 provide the parts outside the CDR3, is GAGVSQTPSNKVTEKGKYVELRCDPISGHTALYWYRQSLGQGPEFLIYFQGTGAADDSGLPNDRFFAVRPEGSVSTLKIQRTERGDSAVYLCASSSTGTDLLYFGPGTRLTVL.

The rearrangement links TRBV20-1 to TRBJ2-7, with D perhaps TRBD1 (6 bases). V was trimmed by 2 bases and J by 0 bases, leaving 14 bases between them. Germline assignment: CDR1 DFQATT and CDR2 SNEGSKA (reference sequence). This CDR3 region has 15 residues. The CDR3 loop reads CSARPTGNPSYEQYF. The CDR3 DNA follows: TGCAGTGCTAGACCAACAGGGAACCCCTCCTACGAGCAGTACTTC.

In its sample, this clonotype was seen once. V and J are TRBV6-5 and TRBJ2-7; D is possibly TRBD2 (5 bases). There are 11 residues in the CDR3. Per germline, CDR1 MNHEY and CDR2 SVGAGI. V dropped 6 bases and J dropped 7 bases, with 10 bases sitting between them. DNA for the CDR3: TGTGCCAGCAGCCGGGGTGGGGAGCAGTACTTC. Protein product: CASSRGGEQYF.

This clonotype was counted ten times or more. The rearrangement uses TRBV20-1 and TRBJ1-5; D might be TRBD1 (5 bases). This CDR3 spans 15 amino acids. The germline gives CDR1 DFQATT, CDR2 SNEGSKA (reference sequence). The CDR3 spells CSAGVGLMGNQPQHF. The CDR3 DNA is TGCAGCGCGGGGGTGGGTCTTATGGGCAATCAGCCCCAGCATTTT.

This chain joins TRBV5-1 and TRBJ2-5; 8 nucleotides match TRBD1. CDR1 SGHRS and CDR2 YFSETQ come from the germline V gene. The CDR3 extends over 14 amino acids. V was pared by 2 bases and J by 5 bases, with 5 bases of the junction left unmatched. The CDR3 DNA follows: TGCGCCAGCAGCTTCGCCACAGGGGGGGAGACCCAGTACTTC. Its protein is CASSFATGGETQYF.

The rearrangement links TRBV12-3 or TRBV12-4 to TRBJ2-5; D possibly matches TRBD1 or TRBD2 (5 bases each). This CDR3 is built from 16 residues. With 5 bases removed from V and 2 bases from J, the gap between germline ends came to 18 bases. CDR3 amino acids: CASSPNQGTRQETQYF. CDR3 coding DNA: TGTGCCAGCAGTCCGAACCAAGGGACGAGACAAGAGACCCAGTACTTC.

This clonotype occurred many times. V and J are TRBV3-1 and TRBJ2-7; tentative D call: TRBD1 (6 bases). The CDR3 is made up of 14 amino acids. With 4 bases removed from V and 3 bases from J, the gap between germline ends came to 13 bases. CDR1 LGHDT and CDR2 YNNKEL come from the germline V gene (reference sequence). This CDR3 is CASSPWDKDYEQYF. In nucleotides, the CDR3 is TGTGCCAGCAGCCCTTGGGACAAGGACTACGAGCAGTACTTC.

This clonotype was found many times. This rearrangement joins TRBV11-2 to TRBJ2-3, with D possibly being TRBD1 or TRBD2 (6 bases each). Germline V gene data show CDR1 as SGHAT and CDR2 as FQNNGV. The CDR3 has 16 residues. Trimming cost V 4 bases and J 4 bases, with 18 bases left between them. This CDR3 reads CASSWPAEGGSDTQYF. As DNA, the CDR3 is TGTGCCAGCAGCTGGCCTGCCGAGGGGGGCTCAGATACGCAGTATTTT.

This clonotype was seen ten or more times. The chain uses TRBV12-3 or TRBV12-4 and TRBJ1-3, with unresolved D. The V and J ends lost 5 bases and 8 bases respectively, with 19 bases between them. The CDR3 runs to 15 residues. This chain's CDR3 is CASSPHGESGDTIYF. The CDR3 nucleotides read TGTGCCAGCAGTCCCCACGGGGAGTCCGGAGACACCATATATTTT.

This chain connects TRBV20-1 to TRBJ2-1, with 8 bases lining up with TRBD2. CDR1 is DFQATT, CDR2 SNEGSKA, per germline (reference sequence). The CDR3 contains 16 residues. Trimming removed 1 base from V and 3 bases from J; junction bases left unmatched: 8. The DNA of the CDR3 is TGCAGTGCTAGAGTAAACGGCGGGGGGTTCTACAATGAGCAGTTCTTC. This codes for CSARVNGGGFYNEQFF.

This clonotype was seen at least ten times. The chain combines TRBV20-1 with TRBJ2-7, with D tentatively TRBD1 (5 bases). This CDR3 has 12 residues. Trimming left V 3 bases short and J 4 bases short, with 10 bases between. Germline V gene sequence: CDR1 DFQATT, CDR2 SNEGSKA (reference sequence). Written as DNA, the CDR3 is TGCAGTGCTAGGACAGATGAGTACGAGCAGTACTTC. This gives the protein CSARTDEYEQYF.

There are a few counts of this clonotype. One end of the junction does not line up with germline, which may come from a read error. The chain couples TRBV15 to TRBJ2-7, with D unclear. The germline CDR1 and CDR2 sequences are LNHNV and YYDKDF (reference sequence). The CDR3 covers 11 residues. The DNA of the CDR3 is TGTGCCACCAGCAGAGATCGGTTCCTCCACTTC. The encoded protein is CATSRDRFLHF.

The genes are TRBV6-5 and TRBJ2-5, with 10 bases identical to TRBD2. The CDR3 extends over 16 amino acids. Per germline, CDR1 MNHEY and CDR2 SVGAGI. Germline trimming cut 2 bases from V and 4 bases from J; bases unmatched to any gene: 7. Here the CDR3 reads CASSYGGGLATETQYF. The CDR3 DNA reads TGTGCCAGCAGTTACGGGGGGGGACTAGCGACAGAGACCCAGTACTTC.

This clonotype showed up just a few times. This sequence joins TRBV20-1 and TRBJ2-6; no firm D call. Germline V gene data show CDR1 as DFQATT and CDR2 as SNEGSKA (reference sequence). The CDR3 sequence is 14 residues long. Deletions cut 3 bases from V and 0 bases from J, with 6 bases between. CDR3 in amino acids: CSASWSSGANVLTF. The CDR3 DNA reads TGCAGTGCTAGCTGGAGCTCTGGGGCCAACGTCCTGACTTTC.

CDR3 sequence: CSARALPRRAQETQYF. The CDR3 DNA is TGCAGTGCTAGGGCCCTCCCCCGGAGGGCCCAAGAGACCCAGTACTTC. The chain joins TRBV20-1 to TRBJ2-5, with a weak D call TRBD2 (6 bases). Germline CDR1 is DFQATT and CDR2 is SNEGSKA (reference sequence). V dropped 3 bases and J dropped 1 base, with 18 bases sitting between them. This CDR3 has 16 amino acids.

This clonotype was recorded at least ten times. The CDR3 DNA reads TGCAGCGTTGAAGAGCAGATGAAGGGATTGGGTGGCTACACCTTC. It is translated as CSVEEQMKGLGGYTF. The genes are TRBV29-1 and TRBJ1-2; no firm D call. From germline, CDR1 is SQVTM and CDR2 ANQGSEA. V was clipped by 0 bases and J by 7 bases, with 18 bases between them. The CDR3 extends over 15 amino acids.

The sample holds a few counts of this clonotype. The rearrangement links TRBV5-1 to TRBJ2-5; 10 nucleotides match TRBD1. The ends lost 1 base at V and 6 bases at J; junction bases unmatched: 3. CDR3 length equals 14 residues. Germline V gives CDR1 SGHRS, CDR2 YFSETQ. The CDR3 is CASSLSTGGQTQYF. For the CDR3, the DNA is TGCGCCAGCAGCTTGTCGACAGGGGGCCAGACCCAGTACTTC.

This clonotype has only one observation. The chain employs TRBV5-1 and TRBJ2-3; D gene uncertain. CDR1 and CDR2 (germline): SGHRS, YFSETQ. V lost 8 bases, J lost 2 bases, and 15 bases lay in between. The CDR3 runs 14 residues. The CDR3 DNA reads TGCGCCAGTACCGACGGACCTTCCACAGATACGCAGTATTTT. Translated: CASTDGPSTDTQYF.